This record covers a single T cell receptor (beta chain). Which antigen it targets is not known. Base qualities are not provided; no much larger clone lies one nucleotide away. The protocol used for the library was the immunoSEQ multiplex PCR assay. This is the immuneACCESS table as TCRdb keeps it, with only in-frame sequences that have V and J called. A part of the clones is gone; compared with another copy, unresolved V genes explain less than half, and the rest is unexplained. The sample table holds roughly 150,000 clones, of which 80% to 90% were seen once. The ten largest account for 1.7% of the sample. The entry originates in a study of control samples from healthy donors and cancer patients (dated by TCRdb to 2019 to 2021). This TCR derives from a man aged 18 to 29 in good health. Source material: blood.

The DNA sequence is given as TGTGCCAGCAGGGGGGGAGTTGCAACTAATGAAAAACTGTTTTTT. Translated, it gives CASRGGVATNEKLFF. Recombination connected TRBV5-5 to TRBJ1-4; the D gene is possibly TRBD1, with 5 bases matching. V lost 5 bases and J lost 0 bases; the stretch between them is 11 bases long. From cysteine to phenylalanine, the CDR3 is 15 amino acids long. Only the CDR3 part of the read is kept: 45 bases, read in frame from the first base. From the germline V gene (reference sequence), CDR1 is SGHKS and CDR2 is YYEKEE. Outside the CDR3, residues come from the reference TRBV5-5 and TRBJ1-4 proteins, so the full variable domain is: DAGVTQSPTHLIKTRGQQVTLRCSPISGHKSVSWYQQVLGQGPQFIFQYYEKEERGRGNFPDRFSARQFPNYSSELNVNALLLGDSALYLCASRGGVATNEKLFFGSGTQLSVL.